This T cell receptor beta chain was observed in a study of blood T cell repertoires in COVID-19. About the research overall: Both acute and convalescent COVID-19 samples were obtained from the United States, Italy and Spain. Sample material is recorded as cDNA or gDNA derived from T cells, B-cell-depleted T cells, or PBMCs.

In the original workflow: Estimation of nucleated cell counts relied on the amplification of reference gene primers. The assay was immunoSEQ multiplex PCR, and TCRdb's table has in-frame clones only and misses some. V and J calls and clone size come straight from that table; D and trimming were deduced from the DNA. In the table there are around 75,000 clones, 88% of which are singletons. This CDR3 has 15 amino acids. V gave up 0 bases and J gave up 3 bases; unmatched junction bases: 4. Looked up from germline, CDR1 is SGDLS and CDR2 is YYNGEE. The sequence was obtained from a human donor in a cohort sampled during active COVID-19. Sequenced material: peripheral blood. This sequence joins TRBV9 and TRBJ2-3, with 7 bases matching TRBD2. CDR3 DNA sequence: TGTGCCAGCAGCGTAGTGGCGGGAGAAACAGATACGCAGTATTTT. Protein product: CASSVVAGETDTQYF.